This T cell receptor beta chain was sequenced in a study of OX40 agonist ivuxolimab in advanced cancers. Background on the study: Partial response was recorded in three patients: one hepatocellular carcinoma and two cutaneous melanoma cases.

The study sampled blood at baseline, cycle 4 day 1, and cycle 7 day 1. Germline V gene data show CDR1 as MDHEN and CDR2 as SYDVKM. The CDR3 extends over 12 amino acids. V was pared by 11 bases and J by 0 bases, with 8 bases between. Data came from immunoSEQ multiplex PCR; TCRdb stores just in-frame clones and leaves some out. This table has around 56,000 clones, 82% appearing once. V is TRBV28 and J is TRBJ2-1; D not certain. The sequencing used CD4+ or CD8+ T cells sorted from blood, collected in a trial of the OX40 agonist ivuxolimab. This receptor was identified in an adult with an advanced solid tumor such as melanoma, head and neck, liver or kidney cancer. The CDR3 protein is CALSNSYNEQFF. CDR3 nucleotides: TGTGCCCTCAGTAACTCCTACAATGAGCAGTTCTTC.